This T cell receptor beta chain comes out of a study of beta chain features in type 1 diabetes. For the study at large: Patient and healthy donor groups were alike in age, gender and cell yields.

Findings of the study overall: A closer apparent resemblance between naive, central memory and Treg TCRB repertoires was seen in patients than in healthy donors. Moderately but significantly shorter TCRB CDR3s were found in Type 1 diabetes patients in all four CD4+ subsets.

Of note for this clone: Its target is not known.

Populations isolated by sorting all had purity greater than 95%. Sequenced material consisted of expressed TCRB transcripts (all of the isolated RNA was reverse transcribed). Here immunoSEQ multiplex PCR was the method, and the copy in TCRdb shows in-frame clones only, minus some. The repertoire holds under 350,000 clones, 13% to 15% seen once, with 0.015% to 0.02% in the top ten. CDR1 SNHLY and CDR2 FYNNEI come from the germline V gene. The V and J ends lost 6 bases and 0 bases, in that order; junction bases with no gene match: 3. This CDR3 contains 15 residues. The TCR sequence derives from a man younger than 40 with type 1 diabetes. The chain uses TRBV2 and TRBJ2-1; 9 nucleotides agree with TRBD1. Input material: naive CD4+ T cells from blood. Here the CDR3 DNA reads TGTGCCAGCAGCCCGGACAGGGGCTCCTACAATGAGCAGTTCTTC. Translating gives CASSPDRGSYNEQFF.